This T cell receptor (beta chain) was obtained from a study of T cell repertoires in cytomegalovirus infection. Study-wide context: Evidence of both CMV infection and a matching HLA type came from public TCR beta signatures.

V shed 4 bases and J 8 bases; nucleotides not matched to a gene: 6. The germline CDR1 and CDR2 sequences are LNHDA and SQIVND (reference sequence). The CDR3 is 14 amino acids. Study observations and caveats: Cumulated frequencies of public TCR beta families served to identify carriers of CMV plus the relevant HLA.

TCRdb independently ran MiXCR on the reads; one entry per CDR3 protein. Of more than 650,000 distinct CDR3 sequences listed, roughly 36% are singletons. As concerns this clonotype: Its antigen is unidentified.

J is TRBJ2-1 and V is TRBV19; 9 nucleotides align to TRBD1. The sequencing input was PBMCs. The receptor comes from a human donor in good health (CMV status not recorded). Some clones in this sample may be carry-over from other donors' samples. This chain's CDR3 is CASSNRGRMDEQFF. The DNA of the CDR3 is TGTGCCAGTAGTAACAGGGGGCGCATGGATGAGCAGTTCTTC.